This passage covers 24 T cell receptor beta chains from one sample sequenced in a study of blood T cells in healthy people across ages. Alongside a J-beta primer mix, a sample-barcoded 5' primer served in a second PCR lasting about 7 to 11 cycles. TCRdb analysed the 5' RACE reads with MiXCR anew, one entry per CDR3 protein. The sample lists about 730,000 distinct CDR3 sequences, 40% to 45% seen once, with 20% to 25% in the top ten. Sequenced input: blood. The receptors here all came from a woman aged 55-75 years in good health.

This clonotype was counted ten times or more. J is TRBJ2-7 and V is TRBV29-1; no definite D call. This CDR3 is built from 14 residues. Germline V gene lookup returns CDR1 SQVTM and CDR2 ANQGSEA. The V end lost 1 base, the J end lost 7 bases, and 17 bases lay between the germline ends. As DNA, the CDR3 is TGCAGCGTTGAAGCGGCGACCTCAGTCGGGGAGCAGTACTTC. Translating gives CSVEAATSVGEQYF.

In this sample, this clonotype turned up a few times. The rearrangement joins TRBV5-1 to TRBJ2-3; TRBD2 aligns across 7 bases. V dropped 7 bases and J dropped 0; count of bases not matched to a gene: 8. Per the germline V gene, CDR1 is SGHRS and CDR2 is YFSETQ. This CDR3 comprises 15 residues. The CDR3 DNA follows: TGCGCCAGCTGCTGGGAGGGCGGGAGCACAGATACGCAGTATTTT. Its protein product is CASCWEGGSTDTQYF.

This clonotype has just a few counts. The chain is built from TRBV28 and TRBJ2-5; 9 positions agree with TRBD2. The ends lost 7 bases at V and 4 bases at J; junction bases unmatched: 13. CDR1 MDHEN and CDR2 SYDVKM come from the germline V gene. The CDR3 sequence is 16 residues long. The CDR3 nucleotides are TGTGCCAGCATCGAGGGGGGTGCGGGGGGGAGAGAGACCCAGTACTTC. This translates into CASIEGGAGGRETQYF.

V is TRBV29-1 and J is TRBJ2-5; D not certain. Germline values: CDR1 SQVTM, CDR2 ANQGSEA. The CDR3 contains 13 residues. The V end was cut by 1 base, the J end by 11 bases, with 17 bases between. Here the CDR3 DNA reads TGCAGCGTTGAAGGGGGTTTACGGATATTACAGTACTTC. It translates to CSVEGGLRILQYF.

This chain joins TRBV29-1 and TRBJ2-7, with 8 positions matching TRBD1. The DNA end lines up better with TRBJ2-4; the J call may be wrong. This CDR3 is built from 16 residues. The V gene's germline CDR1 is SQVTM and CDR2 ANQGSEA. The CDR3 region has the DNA TGCAGCGTTGAAACTGGGGACAGGTTGGCCGGAGACATTCAGTACTTC. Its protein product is CSVETGDRLAGDIQYF.

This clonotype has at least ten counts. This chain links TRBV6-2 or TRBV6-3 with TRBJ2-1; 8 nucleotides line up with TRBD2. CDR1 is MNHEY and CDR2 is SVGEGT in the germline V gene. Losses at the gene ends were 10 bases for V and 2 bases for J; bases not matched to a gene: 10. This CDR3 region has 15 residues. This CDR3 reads CANSGRRGAYNEQFF. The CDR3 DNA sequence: TGTGCCAACTCAGGGCGGCGGGGGGCCTACAATGAGCAGTTCTTC.

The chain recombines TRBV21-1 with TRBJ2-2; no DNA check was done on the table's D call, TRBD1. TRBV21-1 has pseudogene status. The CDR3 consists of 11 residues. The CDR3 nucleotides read TGTGTCAGGGGCCGGGCAGGGGAGCTGTTTTTT. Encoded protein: CVRGRAGELFF.

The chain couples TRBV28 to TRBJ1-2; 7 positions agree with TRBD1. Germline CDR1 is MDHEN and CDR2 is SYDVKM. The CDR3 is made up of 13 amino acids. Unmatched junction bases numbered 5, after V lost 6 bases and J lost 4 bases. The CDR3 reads CASRTGTGYGYTF. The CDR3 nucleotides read TGTGCCAGCAGGACAGGGACTGGCTATGGCTACACCTTC.

This chain's CDR3 is CASTTRGLPGANVLTF. The CDR3 nucleotides are TGTGCCAGCACCACCAGGGGGCTTCCTGGGGCCAACGTCCTGACTTTC. V is TRBV6-1 and J is TRBJ2-6; 8 bases are a match to TRBD1. V dropped 7 bases and J dropped 2; count of bases not matched to a gene: 7. CDR3 length: 16 residues. Germline V gene sequence: CDR1 MNHNS, CDR2 SASEGT.

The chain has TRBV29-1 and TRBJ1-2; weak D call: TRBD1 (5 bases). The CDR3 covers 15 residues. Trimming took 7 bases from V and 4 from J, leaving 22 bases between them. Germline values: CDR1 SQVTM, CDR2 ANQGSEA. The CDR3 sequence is CSAPLLGGGGYGYTF. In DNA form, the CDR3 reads TGCAGCGCACCTCTTCTCGGGGGAGGCGGCTATGGCTACACCTTC.

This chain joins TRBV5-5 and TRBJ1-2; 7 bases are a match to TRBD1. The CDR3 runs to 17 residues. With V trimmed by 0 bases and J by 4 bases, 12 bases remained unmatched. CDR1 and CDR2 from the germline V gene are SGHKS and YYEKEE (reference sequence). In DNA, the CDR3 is TGTGCCAGCAGCTTGGCTGTGGTGCAGGGGACAGTCTATGGCTACACCTTC. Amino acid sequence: CASSLAVVQGTVYGYTF.

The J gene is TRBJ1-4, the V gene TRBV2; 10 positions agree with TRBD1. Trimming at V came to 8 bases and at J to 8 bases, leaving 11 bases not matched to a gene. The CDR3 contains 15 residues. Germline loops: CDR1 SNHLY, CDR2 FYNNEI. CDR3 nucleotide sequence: TGTGCCAGCGGGACAGGGGCGACAAAGAGAGAAAAACTGTTTTTT. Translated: CASGTGATKREKLFF.

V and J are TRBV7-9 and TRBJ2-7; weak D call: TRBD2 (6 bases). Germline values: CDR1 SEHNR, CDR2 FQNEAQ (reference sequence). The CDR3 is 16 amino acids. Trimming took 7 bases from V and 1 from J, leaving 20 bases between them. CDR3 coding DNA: TGTGCCAGCACCATGGGGGGAGCGGGCGATTCCTACGAGCAGTACTTC. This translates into CASTMGGAGDSYEQYF.

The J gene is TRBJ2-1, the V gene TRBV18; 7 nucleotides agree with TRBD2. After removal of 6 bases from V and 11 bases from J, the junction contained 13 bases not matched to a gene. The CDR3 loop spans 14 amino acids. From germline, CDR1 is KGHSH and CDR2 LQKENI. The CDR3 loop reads CASSRPGTKDQQFF. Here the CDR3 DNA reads TGTGCCAGCTCCCGTCCCGGGACTAAGGATCAGCAGTTCTTC.

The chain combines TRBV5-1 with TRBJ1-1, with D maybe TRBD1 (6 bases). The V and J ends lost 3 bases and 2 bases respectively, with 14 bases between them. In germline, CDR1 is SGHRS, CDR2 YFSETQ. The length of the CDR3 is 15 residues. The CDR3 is CASSWSGAGNTEAFF. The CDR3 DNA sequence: TGCGCCAGCAGCTGGTCAGGGGCAGGTAACACTGAAGCTTTCTTT.

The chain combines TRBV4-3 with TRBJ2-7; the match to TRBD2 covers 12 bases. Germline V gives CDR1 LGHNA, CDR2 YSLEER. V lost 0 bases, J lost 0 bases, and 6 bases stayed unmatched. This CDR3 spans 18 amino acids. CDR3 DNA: TGCGCCAGCAGCCAAGAGGGGGGACTAGCGGGTTTCTCCTACGAGCAGTACTTC. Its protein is CASSQEGGLAGFSYEQYF.

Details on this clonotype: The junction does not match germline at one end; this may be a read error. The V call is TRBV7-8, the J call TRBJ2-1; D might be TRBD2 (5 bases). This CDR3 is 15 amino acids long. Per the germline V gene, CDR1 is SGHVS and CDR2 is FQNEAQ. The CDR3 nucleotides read TGTGCCGGCAGCTTCGCAGCGGCTTCCTACAATGAGCAGTTCTTC. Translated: CAGSFAAASYNEQFF. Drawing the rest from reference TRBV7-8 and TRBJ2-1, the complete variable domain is GAGVSQSPRYKVAKRGQDVALRCDPISGHVSLFWYQQALGQGPEFLTYFQNEAQLDKSGLPSDRFFAERPEGSVSTLKIQRTQQEDSAVYLCAGSFAAASYNEQFFGPGTRLTVL.

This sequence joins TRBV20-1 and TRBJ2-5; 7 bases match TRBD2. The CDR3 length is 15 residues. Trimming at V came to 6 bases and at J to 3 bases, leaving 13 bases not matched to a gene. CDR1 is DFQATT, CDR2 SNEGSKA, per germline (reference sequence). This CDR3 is CSANRWAGDKETQYF. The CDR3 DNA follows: TGCAGTGCCAACCGCTGGGCGGGGGATAAAGAGACCCAGTACTTC.

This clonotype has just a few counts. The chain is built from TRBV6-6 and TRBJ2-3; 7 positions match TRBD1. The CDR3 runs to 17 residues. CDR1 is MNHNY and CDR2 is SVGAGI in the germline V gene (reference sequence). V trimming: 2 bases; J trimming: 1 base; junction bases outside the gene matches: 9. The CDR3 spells CASSYGQTGLGTDTQYF. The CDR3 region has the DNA TGTGCCAGCAGTTACGGGCAGACAGGGTTGGGCACAGATACGCAGTATTTT.

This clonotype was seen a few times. Here the CDR3 DNA reads TGCAGTGCTAGAGATCTCGTGGCTAGCGGGTACCAAGAGACCCAGTACTTC. Protein sequence: CSARDLVASGYQETQYF. The rearrangement joins TRBV20-1 to TRBJ2-5, with TRBD2 matching over 8 bases. In germline, CDR1 is DFQATT, CDR2 SNEGSKA (reference sequence). This CDR3 is built from 17 residues. V gave up 0 bases and J gave up 0 bases; unmatched junction bases: 9.

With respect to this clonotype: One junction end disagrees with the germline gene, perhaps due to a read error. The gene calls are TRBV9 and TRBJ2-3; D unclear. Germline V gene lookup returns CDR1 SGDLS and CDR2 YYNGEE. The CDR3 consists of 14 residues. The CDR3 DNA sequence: TGTGCCAGCAGCGTAGAAGGATTGGCAGATGCGCAGTATTTT. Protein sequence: CASSVEGLADAQYF. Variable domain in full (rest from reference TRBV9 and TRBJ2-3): DSGVTQTPKHLITATGQRVTLRCSPRSGDLSVYWYQQSLDQGLQFLIQYYNGEERAKGNILERFSAQQFPDLHSELNLSSLELGDSALYFCASSVEGLADAQYFGPGTRLTVL.

The CDR3 loop is CASSLGQGFRTAAFF. The CDR3 DNA follows: TGTGCCAGCAGTTTAGGTCAGGGATTCAGGACGGCAGCTTTCTTT. The gene calls are TRBV28 and TRBJ1-1; possible D gene TRBD1, 5 bases. Deletions cut 2 bases from V and 10 bases from J, with 20 bases between. The germline V gene encodes CDR1 MDHEN and CDR2 SYDVKM. The CDR3 sequence is 15 residues long.

CDR3 protein: CSAPDPLGTQFF. CDR3 DNA sequence: TGCAGTGCCCCGGACCCGCTGGGGACCCAGTTCTTC. The genes are TRBV20-1 and TRBJ2-1; perhaps D is TRBD1 or TRBD2 (5 bases each). Trimming took 6 bases from V and 13 from J, leaving 19 bases between them. There are 12 residues in the CDR3. Per germline, CDR1 DFQATT and CDR2 SNEGSKA (reference sequence).

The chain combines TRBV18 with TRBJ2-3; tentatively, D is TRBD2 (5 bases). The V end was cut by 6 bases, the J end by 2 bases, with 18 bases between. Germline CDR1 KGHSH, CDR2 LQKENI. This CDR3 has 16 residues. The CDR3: CASSQFAGKVTDTQYF. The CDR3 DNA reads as TGTGCCAGCTCCCAATTCGCGGGTAAGGTCACAGATACGCAGTATTTT.